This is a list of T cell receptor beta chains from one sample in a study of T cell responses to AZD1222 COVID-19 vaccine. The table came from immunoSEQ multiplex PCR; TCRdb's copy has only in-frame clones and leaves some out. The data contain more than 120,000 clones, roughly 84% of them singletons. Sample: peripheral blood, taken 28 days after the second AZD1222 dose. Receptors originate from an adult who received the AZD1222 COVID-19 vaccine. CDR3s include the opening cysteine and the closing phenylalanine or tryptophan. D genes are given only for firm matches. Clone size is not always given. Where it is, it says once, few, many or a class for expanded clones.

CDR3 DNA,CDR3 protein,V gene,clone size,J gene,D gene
TGTGCCAGCAGTTTAAAAGCCCCCCAACAGGGGACGTACGAGCAGTACTTC,CASSLKAPQQGTYEQYF,TRBV27,.,TRBJ2-7,TRBD1
TGTGCCAGCAGTCGACGTACTCAGCCCCAGCATTTT,CASSRRTQPQHF,TRBV6-9,.,TRBJ1-5,.
TGTGCCAGCAGTCAATCCCGCTGGTCGAACACTGAAGCTTTCTTT,CASSQSRWSNTEAFF,TRBV6-5,.,TRBJ1-1,.
TGTGCCATTAGGGGACTAGCTGGTGAGACCCAGTACTTC,CAIRGLAGETQYF,TRBV2,.,TRBJ2-5,TRBD2
TGCGCCAGCAGCAACCGGGACGGGTACTCTGGAAACACCATATATTTT,CASSNRDGYSGNTIYF,TRBV5-1,.,TRBJ1-3,.
TGTGCCAGCAGTTACGGGGGTGAGGGGTATTACGAGCAGTACTTC,CASSYGGEGYYEQYF,TRBV6-5,once,TRBJ2-7,.
TGCGCCAGCAGGGAAAATAGCAATCAGCCCCAGCATTTT,CASRENSNQPQHF,TRBV10-2,.,TRBJ1-5,.
TGTGCCAGCAGCTTAAGGAAGGGGGAGCTGTTTTTT,CASSLRKGELFF,TRBV7-2,.,TRBJ2-2,.
TGCGCCAGCAGTGAGGGGGCACCTAATGAAAAACTGTTTTTT,CASSEGAPNEKLFF,TRBV10-1,.,TRBJ1-4,.
TGTGCCAGCAGCAAGACTAGCGGAACAGATACGCAGTATTTT,CASSKTSGTDTQYF,TRBV7-2,.,TRBJ2-3,TRBD2
TGTGCCAGCAGTCAACTAGCGGGAGGCTACAATGAGCAGTTCTTC,CASSQLAGGYNEQFF,TRBV2,few,TRBJ2-1,TRBD2
TGTGCCAGCTCAGAGGTGGCCTCCAATGAGCAGTTCTTC,CASSEVASNEQFF,TRBV18,.,TRBJ2-1,.
TGTGCCAGCAGTGAAGGGACAGGGGGCAAAGCTTTCTTT,CASSEGTGGKAFF,TRBV6-1,once,TRBJ1-1,TRBD1
TGTGCCAGCAGCCTACGTGGGTCCTACGAGCAGTACTTC,CASSLRGSYEQYF,TRBV7-9,.,TRBJ2-7,.
TGTGCCAGCAGCCCGGGGCCACGCTATGGCTACACCTTC,CASSPGPRYGYTF,TRBV2,.,TRBJ1-2,.
TGTGCCAGCAGCGCCGACAGGGGGAATCAGCCCCAGCATTTT,CASSADRGNQPQHF,TRBV2,.,TRBJ1-5,TRBD1
TGTGCCAGCAGTTTTTCGGGAGGCCCCCTGGGGGAGTACACCGGGGAGCTGTTTTTT,CASSFSGGPLGEYTGELFF,TRBV27,.,TRBJ2-2,TRBD2
TGTGCCAGCAGCTTGAACAGGGGGCGCCCCTACGAGCAGTACTTC,CASSLNRGRPYEQYF,TRBV7-2,few,TRBJ2-7,TRBD1
TGTGCCAGTAGTATCGGGATTGGGGGGGGCCCAGATACGCAGTATTTT,CASSIGIGGGPDTQYF,TRBV19,.,TRBJ2-3,.
TGTGCCAGCACCCTTCTCCAGACAGGGAACTATGGCTACACCTTC,CASTLLQTGNYGYTF,TRBV6-5,.,TRBJ1-2,TRBD1
TGTGCCAGCTCACCAGGGGCTAGCGGGGGCCGTCCCTACGAGCAGTACTTC,CASSPGASGGRPYEQYF,TRBV18,.,TRBJ2-7,TRBD2
TGCAGTGCCATGGAGGCCACTGGGGAAAAACTGTTTTTT,CSAMEATGEKLFF,TRBV29-1,.,TRBJ1-4,.
TGTGCCAGCAGCCAAGCCGTCGGGGTGAATTCACCCCTCCACTTT,CASSQAVGVNSPLHF,TRBV3-1/TRBV3-2,.,TRBJ1-6,.
TGTGCCAGCAGCCAAGGGGAGGTCGGGGAGCTGTTTTTT,CASSQGEVGELFF,TRBV11-3,.,TRBJ2-2,.
TGCGCCAGCAGGCCGGGACAGCCCGGGGAGACCCAGTACTTC,CASRPGQPGETQYF,TRBV5-1,once,TRBJ2-5,TRBD1
TGTGCCAGCAGCCAAGGATTGGGCAGCGGGGGCCAAGAGACCCAGTACTTC,CASSQGLGSGGQETQYF,TRBV3-1/TRBV3-2,.,TRBJ2-5,TRBD2
TGTGCCACCCTTGCGCCGGCCTACAATGAGCAGTTCTTC,CATLAPAYNEQFF,TRBV28,.,TRBJ2-1,.
TGTGCCAGCAGTATAACAGGGGGTAGGGGCTACACCTTC,CASSITGGRGYTF,TRBV12-3/TRBV12-4,.,TRBJ1-2,TRBD1
TGTGCCAGCAGTTTTACTCCCCCAGCCATATATTTT,CASSFTPPAIYF,TRBV6-5,.,TRBJ1-3,.
TGTGCCAGCAGCTTTTTACAGGGAAATGGCTACACCTTC,CASSFLQGNGYTF,TRBV5-6,.,TRBJ1-2,.
TGTGCCAGCTCCGACACCCTGAACACCGGGGAGCTGTTTTTT,CASSDTLNTGELFF,TRBV27,.,TRBJ2-2,.
TGCGCCAGCAGTGAGTATGGTCACAATGAGCAGTTCTTC,CASSEYGHNEQFF,TRBV10-1,.,TRBJ2-1,.
TGTGCCACCAGTGATTTAACAGCCTATGGCTACACCTTC,CATSDLTAYGYTF,TRBV24-1,.,TRBJ1-2,.
TGTGCCAGCAGCCAGGGGGGTAACTATGGCTACACCTTC,CASSQGGNYGYTF,TRBV14,.,TRBJ1-2,.
TGTGCCAGCAGCTTAGAACTCGAGCAGTACTTC,CASSLELEQYF,TRBV11-2,.,TRBJ2-7,.
TGTGCCAGCAGACCCCGACAGGGCGAGATCTACGAGCAGTACTTC,CASRPRQGEIYEQYF,TRBV13,few,TRBJ2-7,TRBD1
TGTGCCAGTCCACAGCCTAGCAATCAGCCCCAGCATTTT,CASPQPSNQPQHF,TRBV7-6,.,TRBJ1-5,.
TGTGCCAGCAGTTTATTTTTGGGGACAGGGGGAGGGAGCAATCAGCCCCAGCATTTT,CASSLFLGTGGGSNQPQHF,TRBV28,.,TRBJ1-5,TRBD1
TGTGCCAGTAGTATTAGCGGTTACAATGAGCAGTTCTTC,CASSISGYNEQFF,TRBV19,once,TRBJ2-1,.
TGCAGCGTTTCACAGGGCGCGGAGACCCAGTACTTC,CSVSQGAETQYF,TRBV29-1,.,TRBJ2-5,.
TGTGCCAGCTCAACTATCAATGCAGGGGGAGGCTACACCTTC,CASSTINAGGGYTF,TRBV18,.,TRBJ1-2,TRBD1
TGTGCCAGCAGCTTAGCGGAAGGGGGGCGAGCTTTCTTT,CASSLAEGGRAFF,TRBV7-6,few,TRBJ1-1,.
TGCGCCAGCAGCTTGGAAGGCAAAACTAATGAAAAACTGTTTTTT,CASSLEGKTNEKLFF,TRBV5-1,few,TRBJ1-4,.
TGTGCCAGCAGTTTTCAGCCGCTGTGGGGGCAATCCTATAATTCACCCCTCCACTTT,CASSFQPLWGQSYNSPLHF,TRBV27,.,TRBJ1-6,.
TGTGCCAGCACCAAAGGACGGACCTCTAACTATGGCTACACCTTC,CASTKGRTSNYGYTF,TRBV6-5,.,TRBJ1-2,.
TGCGCCAGCAGCTTGGACACGGGCTCCTACAATGAGCAGTTCTTC,CASSLDTGSYNEQFF,TRBV5-1,.,TRBJ2-1,.
TGTGCCAGCAGCCTGCTGGGGGGGCGCGGCGACGAGCAGTACTTC,CASSLLGGRGDEQYF,TRBV3-1/TRBV3-2,few,TRBJ2-7,.
TGTGCCAGCAGCTTGTGGGGGCCCTCTGACACCATATATTTT,CASSLWGPSDTIYF,TRBV5-6,once,TRBJ1-3,.
TGTGCCAGCAGCAAAGGAGGGTCAGAGAACACTGAAGCTTTCTTT,CASSKGGSENTEAFF,TRBV21-1,.,TRBJ1-1,.
TGTGCCTGGAGTGCCCAGGTGAACACTGAAGCTTTCTTT,CAWSAQVNTEAFF,TRBV30,.,TRBJ1-1,.
TGTGCCAGCACAGACTCCCGCTACAATGAGCAGTTCTTC,CASTDSRYNEQFF,TRBV6-5,few,TRBJ2-1,.
TGTGCCAGCAGCGCATCCGGACAGGGAGGGAATGAGCAGTTCTTC,CASSASGQGGNEQFF,TRBV9,few,TRBJ2-1,.
TGTGCCAGCAGCTTGGGACTAGCGGGAGGGCCCGTGAATGTTGGTACGCAGTATTTT,CASSLGLAGGPVNVGTQYF,TRBV7-8,.,TRBJ2-3,TRBD2
TGTGCCAGCAGCTTACAGGGGGGTTCACCCCTCCACTTT,CASSLQGGSPLHF,TRBV11-3,.,TRBJ1-6,TRBD1
TGCGCCAGCAGCTTGGCTGTGGGGAGCGGGATAAACCCATACGAGCAGTACTTC,CASSLAVGSGINPYEQYF,TRBV5-1,.,TRBJ2-7,TRBD2
TGTGCCTGGGGACCAACCGGGACAGCCGGGAGGAATTTCTTT,CAWGPTGTAGRNFF,TRBV30,.,TRBJ1-1,TRBD1
TGTGCCGGTTCGTCAGGGGTGATCGCCAACTATGGCTACACCTTC,CAGSSGVIANYGYTF,TRBV7-9,.,TRBJ1-2,.
TGTGCCAGTAGTCTTGGGGCTACAGTCAAGGAGCAGTTCTTC,CASSLGATVKEQFF,TRBV19,.,TRBJ2-1,.
TGTGCCAGCAGTTATCCGCTGACAGGTTCCTACGAGCAGTACTTC,CASSYPLTGSYEQYF,TRBV6-6,few,TRBJ2-7,.
TGTGCCAGTAGTAAGCACTGGACAGGGGCCTACGAGCAGTACTTC,CASSKHWTGAYEQYF,TRBV19,.,TRBJ2-7,TRBD1